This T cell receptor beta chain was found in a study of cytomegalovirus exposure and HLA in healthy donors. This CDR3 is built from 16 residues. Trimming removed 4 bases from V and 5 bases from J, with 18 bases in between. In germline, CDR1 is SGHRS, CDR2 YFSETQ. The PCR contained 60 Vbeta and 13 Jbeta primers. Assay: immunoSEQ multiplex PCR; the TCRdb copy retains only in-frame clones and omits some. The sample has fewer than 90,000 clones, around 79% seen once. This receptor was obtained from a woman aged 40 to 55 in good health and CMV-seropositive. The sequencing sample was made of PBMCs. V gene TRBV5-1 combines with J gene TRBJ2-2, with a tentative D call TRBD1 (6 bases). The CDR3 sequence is CASSLAGASRTGELFF. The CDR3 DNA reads TGCGCCAGCAGCCTAGCAGGGGCATCGAGGACCGGGGAGCTGTTTTTT.